Each of the 17 T cell receptor beta chains below was sequenced from the same sample in a study of cytomegalovirus exposure and HLA in healthy donors. Libraries were prepared by immunoSEQ multiplex PCR; TCRdb keeps only in-frame clonotypes and omits some of them. The sample gives about 110,000 clones, roughly 95% of which show up once; 0.65% to 0.7% is in the top ten. Sequencing was performed on PBMCs. These receptors were collected from a woman under 30 in good health and CMV-seronegative.

CDR3 nucleotide sequence: TGTGCCAGCAGCCGCGGGGGGTTAAGCACAGATACGCAGTATTTT. Translated, it gives CASSRGGLSTDTQYF. V is TRBV7-2 and J is TRBJ2-3, with 8 bases that match TRBD2. Germline V lookup: CDR1 SGHTA, CDR2 FQGNSA. Trimming cost V 5 bases and J 0 bases; bases outside gene matches: 4. CDR3 length: 15 residues.

The V and J genes are TRBV28 and TRBJ1-1; 8 nucleotides match TRBD1. Germline V gives CDR1 MDHEN, CDR2 SYDVKM. J lost 11 bases, V lost 5 bases, and 10 bases had no gene match. This CDR3 has 13 amino acids. Here the CDR3 reads CASSTPPGQEAFF. The CDR3 DNA sequence: TGTGCCAGCAGTACGCCTCCGGGACAGGAGGCTTTCTTT.

This clone was counted only a few times. The chain employs TRBV7-9 and TRBJ1-2, with unresolved D. This CDR3 comprises 13 residues. The germline gives CDR1 SEHNR, CDR2 FQNEAQ (reference sequence). V dropped 4 bases and J dropped 2 bases, with 8 bases sitting between them. The DNA for the CDR3 is TGTGCCAGCAGCTCACAGCTGAACTATGGCTACACCTTC. Translating gives CASSSQLNYGYTF.

The chain couples TRBV6-1 to TRBJ2-1, with 8 nucleotides matching TRBD2. The J segment lost 8 bases and the V segment lost 2 bases, leaving 11 bases of the junction unmatched. Germline V gene lookup returns CDR1 MNHNS and CDR2 SASEGT. This CDR3 comprises 16 residues. CDR3 sequence (DNA): TGTGCCAGCAGTGAATCGGTCGGGGGGGCCGTGGATGAGCAGTTCTTC. Its translation is CASSESVGGAVDEQFF.

J is TRBJ2-1 and V is TRBV6-4; 12 positions match TRBD2. This CDR3 spans 15 amino acids. The J segment lost 9 bases and the V segment lost 2 bases, leaving 5 bases of the junction unmatched. CDR1 is MRHNA, CDR2 SNTAGT, per germline. In nucleotides, the CDR3 is TGTGCCAGCAGTGACACCCTAGCGGGGGGGTCTGAGCAGTTCTTC. As protein: CASSDTLAGGSEQFF.

The chain joins TRBV6-6 to TRBJ1-5; D might be TRBD1 (5 bases). Germline V gives CDR1 MNHNY, CDR2 SVGAGI (reference sequence). The V and J ends lost 6 bases and 3 bases respectively, with 12 bases between them. CDR3 length: 14 residues. The CDR3 spells CASRTDSFNQPQHF. The CDR3 DNA follows: TGTGCCAGCAGAACCGACAGTTTCAATCAGCCCCAGCATTTT.

The gene calls are TRBV28 and TRBJ1-1; TRBD1 aligns across 9 bases. The CDR3 runs to 15 residues. Germline V gene sequence: CDR1 MDHEN, CDR2 SYDVKM. CDR3 DNA: TGTGCAGTCACAGGGGGCTTAGGCCCTAACACTGAAGCTTTCTTT. Encoded protein: CAVTGGLGPNTEAFF.

J is TRBJ1-1 and V is TRBV6-1; 7 positions match TRBD1. The ends lost 2 bases at V and 5 bases at J; junction bases unmatched: 5. The CDR3 spans 14 residues. Per the germline V gene, CDR1 is MNHNS and CDR2 is SASEGT. CDR3 in amino acids: CASSELGTETEAFF. CDR3 DNA: TGTGCCAGCAGTGAATTAGGGACAGAAACTGAAGCTTTCTTT.

V usage is TRBV4-1 and J usage is TRBJ2-7; TRBD1 aligns across 7 bases. This CDR3 contains 14 residues. The ends lost 4 bases at V and 1 base at J; junction bases unmatched: 4. Germline lookup yields CDR1 MGHRA and CDR2 YSYEKL. DNA of the CDR3: TGCGCCAGCAGCCTAAAGGGGGCATCCTACGAGCAGTACTTC. Amino acids: CASSLKGASYEQYF.

V and J are TRBV28 and TRBJ1-1; possible D gene TRBD1, 5 bases. Trimming took 3 bases from V and 8 from J, leaving 10 bases between them. In germline, CDR1 is MDHEN, CDR2 SYDVKM. The CDR3 extends over 12 amino acids. The CDR3 DNA reads TGTGCCAGCAGTTTGGGACTCCCCGAAGCTTTCTTT. This sequence encodes CASSLGLPEAFF.

The chain employs TRBV7-9 and TRBJ1-6; weak D call: TRBD1 (5 bases). The CDR3 runs to 16 residues. The germline V and J ends were trimmed by 5 bases and 9 bases, with 20 bases remaining between them. The germline gives CDR1 SEHNR, CDR2 FQNEAQ (reference sequence). CDR3 residues: CASSPPRSRGSSPLHF. CDR3 nucleotide sequence: TGTGCCAGCAGCCCCCCCAGGTCGCGGGGGAGTTCACCCCTCCACTTT. Based on the CDR3 plus reference TRBV7-9 and TRBJ1-6, the full variable domain is DTGVSQNPRHKITKRGQNVTFRCDPISEHNRLYWYRQTLGQGPEFLTYFQNEAQLEKSRLLSDRFSAERPKGSFSTLEIQRTEQGDSAMYLCASSPPRSRGSSPLHFGNGTRLTVT.

The V and J genes are TRBV29-1 and TRBJ1-1, with a possible D match to TRBD1 (5 bases). Per germline, CDR1 SQVTM and CDR2 ANQGSEA. This CDR3 is 13 amino acids long. Trimming cost V 6 bases and J 2 bases, with 13 bases left between them. CDR3 residues: CSVAGPPNTEAFF. The CDR3 DNA reads as TGCAGCGTCGCGGGACCCCCAAACACTGAAGCTTTCTTT. The entire variable domain, with the rest obtained from reference TRBV29-1 and TRBJ1-1, is as follows: SAVISQKPSRDICQRGTSLTIQCQVDSQVTMMFWYRQQPGQSLTLIATANQGSEATYESGFVIDKFPISRPNLTFSTLTVSNMSPEDSSIYLCSVAGPPNTEAFFGQGTRLTVV.

The chain combines TRBV6-5 with TRBJ2-7; TRBD1 matches at 7 bases. J lost 2 bases, V lost 6 bases, and 7 bases had no gene match. Per germline, CDR1 MNHEY and CDR2 SVGAGI. The CDR3 covers 14 residues. CDR3 DNA sequence: TGTGCCAGCAGGAACAGGGGCCTAACCTACGAGCAGTACTTC. Amino acids: CASRNRGLTYEQYF.

The chain couples TRBV6-5 to TRBJ2-6; tentatively, D is TRBD2 (5 bases). The CDR3 consists of 15 residues. Trimming removed 2 bases at V and 4 bases at J, with 9 bases between. Germline V gives CDR1 MNHEY, CDR2 SVGAGI. The CDR3: CASSYERAGANVLTF. The CDR3 bases are TGTGCCAGCAGTTACGAGAGGGCCGGGGCCAACGTCCTGACTTTC.

The rearrangement links TRBV5-4 to TRBJ2-1; maybe TRBD1 (6 bases). The CDR3 has 12 residues. Germline CDR1 is SGHNT and CDR2 is YYREEE (reference sequence). Trimming took off 4 bases at V and 8 bases at J, with 10 bases between the two ends. CDR3 amino acids: CASSLQGYEQFF. DNA for the CDR3: TGTGCCAGCAGCCTACAGGGTTATGAGCAGTTCTTC.

The V and J genes are TRBV28 and TRBJ1-2, with 7 positions matching TRBD1. Per germline, CDR1 MDHEN and CDR2 SYDVKM. The J segment lost 3 bases and the V segment lost 8 bases, leaving 12 bases of the junction unmatched. The CDR3 has 15 amino acids. The CDR3 loop reads CASLGGQAAYYGYTF. CDR3 in DNA: TGTGCCAGCTTGGGCGGACAGGCCGCGTACTATGGCTACACCTTC.

The chain carries TRBV7-8 and TRBJ2-5, with TRBD2 matching over 8 bases. V lost 2 bases to trimming and J lost 0 bases; unmatched junction nucleotides: 8. The CDR3 length is 17 residues. Germline CDR1 and CDR2: SGHVS and FQNEAQ. In DNA, the CDR3 is TGTGCCAGCAGCTTACGGGGGTACGGGAGGGACCAAGAGACCCAGTACTTC. Amino acids: CASSLRGYGRDQETQYF.